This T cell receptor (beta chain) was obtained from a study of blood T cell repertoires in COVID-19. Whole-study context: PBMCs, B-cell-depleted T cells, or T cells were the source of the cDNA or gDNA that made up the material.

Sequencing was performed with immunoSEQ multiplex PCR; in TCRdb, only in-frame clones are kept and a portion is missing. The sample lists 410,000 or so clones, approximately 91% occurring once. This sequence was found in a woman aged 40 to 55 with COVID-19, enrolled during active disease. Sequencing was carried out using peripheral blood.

The CDR3 protein is CASSLLSLGGYTF. The CDR3 nucleotides read TGTGCCAGCAGCTTATTGAGCCTGGGCGGCTACACCTTC. This chain links TRBV7-9 with TRBJ1-2; no definite D call. With 2 bases removed from V and 8 bases from J, the gap between germline ends came to 12 bases. Germline V CDR1 and CDR2: SEHNR, FQNEAQ (reference sequence). CDR3 length equals 13 residues.